This TCR beta chain is from a study of cytomegalovirus exposure and HLA in healthy donors. Broader study findings: CMV serostatus was the only immune exposure information that was available. Being productive about 87% or about 30% of the time was typical of most TCR beta V segments in an earlier analysis.

Looked up from germline, CDR1 is MDHEN and CDR2 is SYDVKM. CDR3 size: 16 residues. V was cut by 6 bases and J by 1 base, with 19 bases left in between. This PCR relied on a set of 60 Vbeta primers and 13 Jbeta primers. Only in-frame clones appear in the TCRdb table, and some are missing; sequencing was by immunoSEQ multiplex PCR. The sample records some 150,000 clones, around 82% being singletons. As for this clone: The target antigen is unknown.

V is TRBV28 and J is TRBJ2-7, with TRBD1 as a possible D gene (6 bases). The sequencing sample was made of PBMCs. The sequence was obtained from a man aged 50 to 59 in good health and CMV-seropositive. CDR3 coding DNA: TGTGCCAGCAGCGTTCCCTCTGAGAGGGGGTCCTACGAGCAGTACTTC. It specifies CASSVPSERGSYEQYF.